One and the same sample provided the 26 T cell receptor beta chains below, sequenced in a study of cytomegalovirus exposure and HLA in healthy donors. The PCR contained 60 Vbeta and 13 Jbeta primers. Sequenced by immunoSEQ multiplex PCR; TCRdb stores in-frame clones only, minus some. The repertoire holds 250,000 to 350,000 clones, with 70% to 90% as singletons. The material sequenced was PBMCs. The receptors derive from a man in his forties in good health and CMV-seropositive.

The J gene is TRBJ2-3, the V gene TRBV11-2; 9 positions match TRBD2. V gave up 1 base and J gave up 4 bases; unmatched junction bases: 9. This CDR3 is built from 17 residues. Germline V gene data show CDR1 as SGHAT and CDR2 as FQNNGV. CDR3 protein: CASSLAGSGSVADTQYF. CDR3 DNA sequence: TGTGCCAGCAGCTTAGCTGGTAGCGGGAGTGTCGCAGATACGCAGTATTTT.

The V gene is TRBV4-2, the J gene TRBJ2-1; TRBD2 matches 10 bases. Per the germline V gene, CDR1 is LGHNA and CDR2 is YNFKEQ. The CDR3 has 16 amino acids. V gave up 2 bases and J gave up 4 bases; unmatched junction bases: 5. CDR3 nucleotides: TGTGCCAGCAGCCAAACCACTAGCGGGGCGTACAATGAGCAGTTCTTC. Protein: CASSQTTSGAYNEQFF.

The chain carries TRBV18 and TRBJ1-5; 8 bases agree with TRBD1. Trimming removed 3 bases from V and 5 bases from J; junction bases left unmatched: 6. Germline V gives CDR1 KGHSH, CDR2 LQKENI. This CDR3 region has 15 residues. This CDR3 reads CASSPGRGQDQPQHF. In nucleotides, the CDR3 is TGTGCCAGCTCACCGGGCAGGGGGCAGGATCAGCCCCAGCATTTT.

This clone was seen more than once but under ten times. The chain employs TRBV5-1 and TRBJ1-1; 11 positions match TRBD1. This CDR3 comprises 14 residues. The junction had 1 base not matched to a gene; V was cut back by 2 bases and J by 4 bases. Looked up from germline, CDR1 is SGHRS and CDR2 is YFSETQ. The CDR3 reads CASSFGTGGTEAFF. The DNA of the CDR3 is TGCGCCAGCAGCTTCGGGACAGGGGGCACTGAAGCTTTCTTT.

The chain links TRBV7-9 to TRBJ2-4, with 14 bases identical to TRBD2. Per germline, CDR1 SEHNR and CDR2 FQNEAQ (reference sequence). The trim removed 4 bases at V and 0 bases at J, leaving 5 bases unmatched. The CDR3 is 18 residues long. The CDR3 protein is CASSYGTSGSRAKNIQYF. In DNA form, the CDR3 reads TGTGCCAGCAGCTACGGGACTAGCGGGAGTCGAGCCAAAAACATTCAGTACTTC.

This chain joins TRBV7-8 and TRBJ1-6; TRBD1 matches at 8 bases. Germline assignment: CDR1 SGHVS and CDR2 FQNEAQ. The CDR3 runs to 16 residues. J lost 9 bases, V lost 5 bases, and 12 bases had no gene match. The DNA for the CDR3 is TGTGCCAGCAGCCACTCAACCGGGACAGGAGGTTCACCCCTCCACTTT. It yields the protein CASSHSTGTGGSPLHF.

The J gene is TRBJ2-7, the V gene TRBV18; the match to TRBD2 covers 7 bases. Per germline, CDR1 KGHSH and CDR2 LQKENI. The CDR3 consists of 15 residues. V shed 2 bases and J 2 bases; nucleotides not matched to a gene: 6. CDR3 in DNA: TGTGCCAGCTCACCAGAGCGGGAACCTACCTACGAGCAGTACTTC. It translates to CASSPEREPTYEQYF.

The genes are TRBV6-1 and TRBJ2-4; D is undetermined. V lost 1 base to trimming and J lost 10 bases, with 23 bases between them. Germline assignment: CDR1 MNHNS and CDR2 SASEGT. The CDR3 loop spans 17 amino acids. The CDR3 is CASSEGLVGGGILIQYF. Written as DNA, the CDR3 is TGTGCCAGCAGTGAAGGGCTTGTTGGCGGCGGAATATTAATTCAGTACTTC.

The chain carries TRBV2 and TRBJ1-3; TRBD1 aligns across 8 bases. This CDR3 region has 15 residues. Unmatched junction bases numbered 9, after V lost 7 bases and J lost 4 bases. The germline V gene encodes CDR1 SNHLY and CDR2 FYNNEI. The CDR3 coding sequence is TGTGCCAGCAAGGGACAGGCCGTTGGAGGAAACACCATATATTTT. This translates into CASKGQAVGGNTIYF.

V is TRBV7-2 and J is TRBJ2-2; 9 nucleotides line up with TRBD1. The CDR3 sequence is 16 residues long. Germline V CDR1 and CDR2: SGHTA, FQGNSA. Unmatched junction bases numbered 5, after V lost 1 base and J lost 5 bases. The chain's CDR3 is CASSLDATGGTGELFF. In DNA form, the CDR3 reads TGTGCCAGCAGCTTAGATGCGACAGGGGGAACCGGGGAGCTGTTTTTT.

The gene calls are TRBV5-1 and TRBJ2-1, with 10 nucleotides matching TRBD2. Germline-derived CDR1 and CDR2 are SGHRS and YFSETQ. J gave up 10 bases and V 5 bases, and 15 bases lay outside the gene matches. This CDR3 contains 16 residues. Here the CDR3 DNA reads TGCGCCAGCAGAATTACAGGGGTAGGAGCGGGAGGGGAGCAGTTCTTC. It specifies CASRITGVGAGGEQFF.

CDR3 DNA sequence: TGCGCCAGCAGCTTGAGTTCTAGCGGGAAAATCACCGGGGAGCTGTTTTTT. Residues: CASSLSSSGKITGELFF. The V gene is TRBV5-1, the J gene TRBJ2-2; 9 nucleotides match TRBD2. This CDR3 is built from 17 residues. V was pared by 1 base and J by 4 bases, with 8 bases of the junction left unmatched. CDR1 and CDR2 (germline): SGHRS, YFSETQ.

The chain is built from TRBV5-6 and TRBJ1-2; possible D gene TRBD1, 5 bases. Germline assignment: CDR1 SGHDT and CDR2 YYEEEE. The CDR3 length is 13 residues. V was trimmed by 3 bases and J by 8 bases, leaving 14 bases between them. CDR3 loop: CASSSPPGEGYTF. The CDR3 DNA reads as TGTGCCAGCAGCTCCCCACCGGGGGAAGGCTACACCTTC.

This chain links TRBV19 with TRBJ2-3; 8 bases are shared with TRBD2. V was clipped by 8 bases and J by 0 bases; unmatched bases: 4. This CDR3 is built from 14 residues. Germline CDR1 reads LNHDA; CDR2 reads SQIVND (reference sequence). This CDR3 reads CASQLAVSTDTQYF. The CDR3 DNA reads TGTGCCAGTCAACTAGCGGTGAGCACAGATACGCAGTATTTT.

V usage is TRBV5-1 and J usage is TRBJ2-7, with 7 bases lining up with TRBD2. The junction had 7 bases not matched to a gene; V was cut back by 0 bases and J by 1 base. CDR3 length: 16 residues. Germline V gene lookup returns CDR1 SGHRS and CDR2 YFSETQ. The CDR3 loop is CASSLEGGSQSYEQYF. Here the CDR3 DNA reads TGCGCCAGCAGCTTGGAGGGCGGGAGCCAATCCTACGAGCAGTACTTC.

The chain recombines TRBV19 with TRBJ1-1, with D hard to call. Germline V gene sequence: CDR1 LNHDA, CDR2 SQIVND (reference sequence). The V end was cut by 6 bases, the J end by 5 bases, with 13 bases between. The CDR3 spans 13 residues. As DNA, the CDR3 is TGTGCCAGTAGGGGAGGGTTGCGGACTGAAGCTTTCTTT. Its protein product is CASRGGLRTEAFF.

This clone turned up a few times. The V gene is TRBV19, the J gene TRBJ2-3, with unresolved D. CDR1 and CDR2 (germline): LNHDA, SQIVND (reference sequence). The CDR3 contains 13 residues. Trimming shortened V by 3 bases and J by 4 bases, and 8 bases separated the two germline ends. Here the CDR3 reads CASSIPRADTQYF. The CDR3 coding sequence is TGTGCCAGTAGTATTCCCCGGGCAGATACGCAGTATTTT.

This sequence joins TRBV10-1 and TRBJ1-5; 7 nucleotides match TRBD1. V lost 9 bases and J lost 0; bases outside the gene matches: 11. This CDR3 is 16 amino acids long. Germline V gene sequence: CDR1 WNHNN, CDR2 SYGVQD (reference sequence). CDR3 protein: CASPGTEWNSNQPQHF. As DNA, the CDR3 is TGCGCCAGTCCCGGGACAGAATGGAATAGCAATCAGCCCCAGCATTTT.

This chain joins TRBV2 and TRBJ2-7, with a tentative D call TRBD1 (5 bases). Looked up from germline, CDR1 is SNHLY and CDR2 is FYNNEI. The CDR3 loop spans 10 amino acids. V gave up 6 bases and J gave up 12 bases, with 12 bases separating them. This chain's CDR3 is CASRIGDWYF. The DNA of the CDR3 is TGTGCCAGCAGGATAGGGGATTGGTACTTC.

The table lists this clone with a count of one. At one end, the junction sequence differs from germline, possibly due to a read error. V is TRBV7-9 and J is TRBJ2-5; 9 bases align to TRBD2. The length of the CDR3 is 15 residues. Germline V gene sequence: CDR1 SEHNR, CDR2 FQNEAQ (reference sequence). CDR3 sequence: CSSTLGGRGSETQYF. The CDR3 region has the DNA TGTTCCAGCACCCTTGGCGGGAGGGGTTCGGAGACCCAGTACTTC.

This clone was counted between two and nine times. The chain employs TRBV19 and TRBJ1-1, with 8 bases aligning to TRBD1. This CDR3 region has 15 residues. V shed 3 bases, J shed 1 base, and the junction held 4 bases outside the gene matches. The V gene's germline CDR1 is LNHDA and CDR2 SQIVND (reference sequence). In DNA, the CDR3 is TGTGCCAGTAGTATCCGTACAGGGGGGAACACTGAAGCTTTCTTT. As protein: CASSIRTGGNTEAFF.

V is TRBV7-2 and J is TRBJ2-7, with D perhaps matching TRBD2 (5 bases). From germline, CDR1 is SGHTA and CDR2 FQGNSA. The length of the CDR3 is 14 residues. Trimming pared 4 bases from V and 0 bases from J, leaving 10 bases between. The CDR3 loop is CASSSDWSSYEQYF. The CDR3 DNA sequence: TGTGCCAGCAGCTCGGACTGGAGCTCCTACGAGCAGTACTTC.

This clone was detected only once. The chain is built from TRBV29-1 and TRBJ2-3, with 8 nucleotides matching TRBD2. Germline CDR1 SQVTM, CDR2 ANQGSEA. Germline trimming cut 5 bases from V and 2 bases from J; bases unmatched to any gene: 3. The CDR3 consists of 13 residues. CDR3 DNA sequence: TGCAGCGTTATAGCGGGGTACACAGATACGCAGTATTTT. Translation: CSVIAGYTDTQYF.

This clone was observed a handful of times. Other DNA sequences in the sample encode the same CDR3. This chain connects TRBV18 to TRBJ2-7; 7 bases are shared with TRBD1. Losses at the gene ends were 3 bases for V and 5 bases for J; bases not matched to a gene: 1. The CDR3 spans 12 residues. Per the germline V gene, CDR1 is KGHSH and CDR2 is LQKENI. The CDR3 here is CASSPTGNEQYF. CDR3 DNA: TGTGCCAGCTCACCGACAGGGAACGAGCAGTACTTC. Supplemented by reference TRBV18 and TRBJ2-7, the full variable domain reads NAGVMQNPRHLVRRRGQEARLRCSPMKGHSHVYWYRQLPEEGLKFMVYLQKENIIDESGMPKERFSAEFPKEGPSILRIQQVVRGDSAAYFCASSPTGNEQYFGPGTRLTVT.

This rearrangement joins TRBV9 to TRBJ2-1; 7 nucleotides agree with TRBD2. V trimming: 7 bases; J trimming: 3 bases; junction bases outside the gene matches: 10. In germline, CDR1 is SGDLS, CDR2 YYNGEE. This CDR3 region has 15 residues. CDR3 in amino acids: CASGRGGSVYNEQFF. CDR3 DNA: TGTGCCAGCGGTAGGGGCGGGAGCGTCTACAATGAGCAGTTCTTC. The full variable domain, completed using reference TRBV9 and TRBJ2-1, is DSGVTQTPKHLITATGQRVTLRCSPRSGDLSVYWYQQSLDQGLQFLIQYYNGEERAKGNILERFSAQQFPDLHSELNLSSLELGDSALYFCASGRGGSVYNEQFFGPGTRLTVL.

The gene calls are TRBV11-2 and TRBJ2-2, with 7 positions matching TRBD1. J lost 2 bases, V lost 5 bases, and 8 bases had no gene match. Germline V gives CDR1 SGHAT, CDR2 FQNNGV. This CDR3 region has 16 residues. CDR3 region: CASSGSGTDNTGELFF. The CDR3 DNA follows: TGTGCCAGCAGCGGGTCCGGGACAGATAACACCGGGGAGCTGTTTTTT.